Shown below are 14 T cell receptor beta chains from a single sample sequenced in a study of radiation and T cells in renal cell carcinoma. Assay: immunoSEQ multiplex PCR; the TCRdb copy retains only in-frame clones and omits some. The sample has about 78,000 clones, nearly 90% seen once. As to time point: blood 4 weeks post-SBRT, at nephrectomy. As to treatment: 15 Gy SBRT to primary tumor, nephrectomy 4 weeks later. Specimen: blood, collected from a patient whose treatment included radiotherapy and nephrectomy. Receptors were obtained from a woman in her 70s with renal cell carcinoma.

This clone was seen just once. V gene TRBV30 combines with J gene TRBJ1-6; weak D call: TRBD1 (6 bases). V was trimmed by 4 bases and J by 7 bases, leaving 17 bases between them. Germline-derived CDR1 and CDR2 are GTSNPN and SVGIG (reference sequence). The CDR3 is 15 residues long. The CDR3 protein is CAWKTTGNGNSPLHF. In DNA form, the CDR3 reads TGTGCCTGGAAAACCACAGGGAATGGGAATTCACCCCTCCACTTT.

The chain uses TRBV7-6 and TRBJ2-3; 15 nucleotides agree with TRBD2. The length of the CDR3 is 18 residues. Germline V lookup: CDR1 SGHVS, CDR2 FNYEAQ. J lost 5 bases, V lost 5 bases, and 11 bases had no gene match. The CDR3 nucleotides read TGTGCCAGCAGCCCGGGACTAGCGGGGGGCCCAGAGGGAGATACGCAGTATTTT. It encodes CASSPGLAGGPEGDTQYF.

The rearrangement links TRBV4-2 to TRBJ1-1; no clear D. This CDR3 contains 14 residues. V dropped 0 bases and J dropped 7 bases, with 12 bases sitting between them. The germline CDR1 and CDR2 sequences are LGHNA and YNFKEQ. The CDR3 sequence: CASSQDVVDIEAFF. DNA of the CDR3: TGTGCCAGCAGCCAAGATGTCGTCGATATTGAAGCTTTCTTT.

The CDR3, as DNA: TGTGCCAGCAGGGGACTAGCGGGGTCGTACGAGCAGTACTTC. The encoded protein is CASRGLAGSYEQYF. V gene TRBV4-2 combines with J gene TRBJ2-7; 13 nucleotides match TRBD2. Germline V gene sequence: CDR1 LGHNA, CDR2 YNFKEQ. Germline trimming cut 6 bases from V and 4 bases from J; bases unmatched to any gene: 3. The CDR3 length is 14 residues.

This sequence joins TRBV19 and TRBJ1-1; D unresolved. CDR3 length: 15 residues. Trimming cost V 0 bases and J 6 bases, with 14 bases left between them. Germline assignment: CDR1 LNHDA and CDR2 SQIVND (reference sequence). CDR3 protein: CASSIDLRPVSEAFF. The CDR3 DNA sequence: TGTGCCAGTAGTATAGATCTACGGCCGGTCTCTGAAGCTTTCTTT.

This chain joins TRBV18 and TRBJ1-4; D is undetermined. The V end was cut by 3 bases, the J end by 4 bases, with 9 bases between. The germline V gene has CDR1 KGHSH and CDR2 LQKENI. The CDR3 spans 14 residues. CDR3 nucleotides: TGTGCCAGCTCACCTACACAGATTAATGAAAAACTGTTTTTT. This translates into CASSPTQINEKLFF.

The chain has TRBV28 and TRBJ2-5; D is perhaps TRBD1 or TRBD2 (7 bases each). Trimming stripped 3 bases from V and 9 bases from J, with 17 bases between. This CDR3 spans 14 amino acids. Germline lookup yields CDR1 MDHEN and CDR2 SYDVKM. In DNA form, the CDR3 reads TGTGCCAGCAGTTTCCGACAGGGAGGGCCGGCCCAGTACTTC. Translation gives CASSFRQGGPAQYF. Combining the CDR3 with reference TRBV28 and TRBJ2-5 gives the whole variable domain DVKVTQSSRYLVKRTGEKVFLECVQDMDHENMFWYRQDPGLGLRLIYFSYDVKMKEKGDIPEGYSVSREKKERFSLILESASTNQTSMYLCASSFRQGGPAQYFGPGTRLLVL.

The rearrangement links TRBV5-6 to TRBJ2-1; the match to TRBD2 covers 11 bases. The CDR3 is 16 residues long. Germline-derived CDR1 and CDR2 are SGHDT and YYEEEE. With 0 bases clipped from V and 3 bases from J, the junction kept 2 bases outside the gene matches. In DNA form, the CDR3 reads TGTGCCAGCAGCTTGGCCGGACTAGCGGGCTACAATGAGCAGTTCTTC. This codes for CASSLAGLAGYNEQFF. Combining the CDR3 with reference TRBV5-6 and TRBJ2-1 gives the whole variable domain DAGVTQSPTHLIKTRGQQVTLRCSPKSGHDTVSWYQQALGQGPQFIFQYYEEEERQRGNFPDRFSGHQFPNYSSELNVNALLLGDSALYLCASSLAGLAGYNEQFFGPGTRLTVL.

The chain carries TRBV7-8 and TRBJ1-1; D may be TRBD1 (5 bases). Germline lookup yields CDR1 SGHVS and CDR2 FQNEAQ. This CDR3 spans 13 amino acids. The ends were cut back, 5 bases at V and 8 bases at J, with 15 bases in the middle. Here the CDR3 DNA reads TGTGCCAGCAGCGACGGGGGTACGGCGGAAGCTTTCTTT. It is translated as CASSDGGTAEAFF.

The V and J genes are TRBV9 and TRBJ2-2; D is uncertain. CDR1 and CDR2 (germline): SGDLS, YYNGEE. The CDR3 runs 12 residues. V shed 1 base and J shed 6 bases, with 4 bases lying between them. The CDR3 DNA is TGTGCCAGCAGCGTACCCCCCGGGGAGCTGTTTTTT. It is translated as CASSVPPGELFF. Looking up the rest from reference TRBV9 and TRBJ2-2 gives the full variable domain: DSGVTQTPKHLITATGQRVTLRCSPRSGDLSVYWYQQSLDQGLQFLIQYYNGEERAKGNILERFSAQQFPDLHSELNLSSLELGDSALYFCASSVPPGELFFGEGSRLTVL.

The rearrangement joins TRBV7-3 to TRBJ1-6, with 7 nucleotides matching TRBD1. Trimming took 5 bases from V and 7 from J; bases not matched to a gene: 5. Germline V gives CDR1 SGHTA, CDR2 FQGTGA. The CDR3 covers 14 residues. CDR3 sequence: CASSMTGRNSPLHF. CDR3 sequence (DNA): TGTGCCAGCAGCATGACAGGGAGGAATTCACCCCTCCACTTT.

In DNA, the CDR3 is TGCGCCAGCAGCCAGGGACAGGGGGCGTTGAGCTACACCTTC. Amino acids: CASSQGQGALSYTF. The V call is TRBV5-1, the J call TRBJ1-2, with 12 bases that match TRBD1. The germline gives CDR1 SGHRS, CDR2 YFSETQ. The ends lost 4 bases at V and 9 bases at J; junction bases unmatched: 7. CDR3 length equals 14 residues.

The chain joins TRBV10-3 to TRBJ1-1; D ambiguous. This CDR3 contains 13 residues. CDR1 is ENHRY, CDR2 SYGVKD, per germline. Trimming shortened V by 10 bases and J by 3 bases, and 15 bases separated the two germline ends. The CDR3 sequence is CATKDDFDTEAFF. The CDR3, as DNA: TGTGCCACTAAGGATGATTTTGACACTGAAGCTTTCTTT.

In nucleotides, the CDR3 is TGTGCCAGCAGTCCAATTAACCAGGGGGCTGAAGCTTTCTTT. Protein sequence: CASSPINQGAEAFF. V and J are TRBV27 and TRBJ1-1; 7 positions match TRBD1. Looked up from germline, CDR1 is MNHEY and CDR2 is SMNVEV (reference sequence). V lost 5 bases and J lost 6; bases outside the gene matches: 9. This CDR3 region has 14 residues.